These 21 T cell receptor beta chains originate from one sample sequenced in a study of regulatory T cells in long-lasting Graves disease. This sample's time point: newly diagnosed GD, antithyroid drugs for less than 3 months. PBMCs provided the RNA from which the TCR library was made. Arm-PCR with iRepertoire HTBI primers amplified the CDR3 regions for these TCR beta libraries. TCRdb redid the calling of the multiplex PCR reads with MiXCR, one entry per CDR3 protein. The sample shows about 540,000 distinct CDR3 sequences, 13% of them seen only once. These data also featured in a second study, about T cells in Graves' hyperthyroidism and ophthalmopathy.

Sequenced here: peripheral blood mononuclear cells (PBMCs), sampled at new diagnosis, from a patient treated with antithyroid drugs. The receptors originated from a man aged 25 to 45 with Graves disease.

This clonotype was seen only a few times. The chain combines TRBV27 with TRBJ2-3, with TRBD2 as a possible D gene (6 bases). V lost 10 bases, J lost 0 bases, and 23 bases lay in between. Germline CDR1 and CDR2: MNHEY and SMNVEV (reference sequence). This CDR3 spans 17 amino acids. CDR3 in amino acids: CANLGTGGMPSTDTQYF. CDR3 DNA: TGTGCCAACCTAGGGACTGGCGGGATGCCTAGCACAGATACGCAGTATTTT.

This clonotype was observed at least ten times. CDR3 loop: CASSPRTGGVFGAFF. CDR3 DNA: TGTGCCAGTAGTCCCCGGACAGGGGGGGTCTTTGGAGCTTTCTTT. The chain couples TRBV19 to TRBJ1-1, with 10 bases aligning to TRBD1. The ends lost 5 bases at V and 10 bases at J; junction bases unmatched: 13. Germline V gives CDR1 LNHDA, CDR2 SQIVND (reference sequence). The CDR3 spans 15 residues.

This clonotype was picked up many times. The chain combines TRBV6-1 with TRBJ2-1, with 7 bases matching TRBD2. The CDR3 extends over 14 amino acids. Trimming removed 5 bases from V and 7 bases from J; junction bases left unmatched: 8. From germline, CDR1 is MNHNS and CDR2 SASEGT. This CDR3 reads CASSQIREGNEQFF. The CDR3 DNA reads TGTGCCAGCAGTCAAATCAGGGAGGGGAATGAGCAGTTCTTC.

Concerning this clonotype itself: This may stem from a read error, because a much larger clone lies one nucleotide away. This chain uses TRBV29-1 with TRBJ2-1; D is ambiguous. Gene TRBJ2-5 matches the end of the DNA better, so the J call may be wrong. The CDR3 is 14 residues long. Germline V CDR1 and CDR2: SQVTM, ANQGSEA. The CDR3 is CGVDGLADQETQYF. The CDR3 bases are TGCGGCGTTGACGGGTTAGCAGACCAAGAGACCCAGTACTTC.

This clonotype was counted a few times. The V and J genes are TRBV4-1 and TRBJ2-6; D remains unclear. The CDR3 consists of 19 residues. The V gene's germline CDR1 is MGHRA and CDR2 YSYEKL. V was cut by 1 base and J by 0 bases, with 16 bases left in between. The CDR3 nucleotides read TGCGCCAGCAGCCAAGCATCCCAGCTACGTGTCTCTGGGGCCAACGTCCTGACTTTC. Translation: CASSQASQLRVSGANVLTF.

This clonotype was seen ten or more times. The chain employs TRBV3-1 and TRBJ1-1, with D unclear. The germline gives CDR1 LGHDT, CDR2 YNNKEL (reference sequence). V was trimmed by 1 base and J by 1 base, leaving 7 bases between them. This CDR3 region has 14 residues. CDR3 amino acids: CASSQVGANTEAFF. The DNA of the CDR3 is TGTGCCAGCAGCCAAGTCGGAGCGAACACTGAAGCTTTCTTT.

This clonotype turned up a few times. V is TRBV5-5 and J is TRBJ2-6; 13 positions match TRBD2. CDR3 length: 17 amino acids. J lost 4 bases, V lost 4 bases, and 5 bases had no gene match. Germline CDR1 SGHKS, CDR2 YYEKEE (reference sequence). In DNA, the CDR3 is TGTGCCAGCAGCGGGACTAGCGGGACGGTGGGGGCCAACGTCCTGACTTTC. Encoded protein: CASSGTSGTVGANVLTF.

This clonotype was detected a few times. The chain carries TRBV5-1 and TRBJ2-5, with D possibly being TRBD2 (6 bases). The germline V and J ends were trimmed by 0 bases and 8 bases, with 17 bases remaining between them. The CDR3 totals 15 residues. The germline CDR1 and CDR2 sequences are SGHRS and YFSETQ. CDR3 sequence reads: CASSLGGTGGRTQYF. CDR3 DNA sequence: TGCGCCAGCAGCTTGGGAGGGACTGGGGGACGAACCCAGTACTTC.

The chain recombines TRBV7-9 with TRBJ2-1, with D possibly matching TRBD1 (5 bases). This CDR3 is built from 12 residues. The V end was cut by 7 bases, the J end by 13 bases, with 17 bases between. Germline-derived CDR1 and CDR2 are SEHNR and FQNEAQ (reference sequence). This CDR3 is CASIGANTRQFF. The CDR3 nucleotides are TGTGCCAGCATTGGGGCGAATACCCGTCAGTTCTTC.

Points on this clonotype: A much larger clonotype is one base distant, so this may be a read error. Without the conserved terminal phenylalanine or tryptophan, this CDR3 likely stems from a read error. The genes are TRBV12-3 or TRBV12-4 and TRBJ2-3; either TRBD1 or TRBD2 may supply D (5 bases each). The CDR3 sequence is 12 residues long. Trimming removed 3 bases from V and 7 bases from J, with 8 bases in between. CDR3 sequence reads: CASSFEGYTQYL. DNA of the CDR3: TGTGCCAGCAGTTTTGAGGGGTATACGCAGTATCTT.

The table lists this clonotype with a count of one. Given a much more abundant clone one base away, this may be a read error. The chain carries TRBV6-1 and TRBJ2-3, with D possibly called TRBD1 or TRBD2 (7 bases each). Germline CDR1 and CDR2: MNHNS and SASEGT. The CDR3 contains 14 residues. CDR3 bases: TGTGCCGGCAGGGGGGGGGAGATCACAGATACGCAGTATTTT. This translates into CAGRGGEITDTQYF.

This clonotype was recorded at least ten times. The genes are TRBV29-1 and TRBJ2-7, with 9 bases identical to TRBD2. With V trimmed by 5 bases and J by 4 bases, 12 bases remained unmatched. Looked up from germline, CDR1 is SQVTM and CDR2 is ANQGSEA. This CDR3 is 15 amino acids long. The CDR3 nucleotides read TGCAGCGTTCAGGGGCGTTTAGCGGGAGAATACGAGCAGTACTTC. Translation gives CSVQGRLAGEYEQYF.

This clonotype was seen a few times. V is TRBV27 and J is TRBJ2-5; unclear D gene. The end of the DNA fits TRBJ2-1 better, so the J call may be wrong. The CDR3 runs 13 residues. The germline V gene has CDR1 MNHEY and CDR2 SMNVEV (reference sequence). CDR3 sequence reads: CASSLPGPNEQFF. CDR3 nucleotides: TGTGCCAGCAGTCTACCGGGTCCCAATGAGCAGTTCTTC.

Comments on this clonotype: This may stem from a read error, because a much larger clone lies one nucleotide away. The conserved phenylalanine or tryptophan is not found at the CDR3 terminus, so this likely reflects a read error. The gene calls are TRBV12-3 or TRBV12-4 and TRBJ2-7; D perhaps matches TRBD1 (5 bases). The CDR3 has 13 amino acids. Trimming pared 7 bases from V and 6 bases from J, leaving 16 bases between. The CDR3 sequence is CASTPEVGLEQYL. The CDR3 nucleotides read TGTGCCAGCACCCCCGAAGTGGGGCTCGAGCAGTACCTC.

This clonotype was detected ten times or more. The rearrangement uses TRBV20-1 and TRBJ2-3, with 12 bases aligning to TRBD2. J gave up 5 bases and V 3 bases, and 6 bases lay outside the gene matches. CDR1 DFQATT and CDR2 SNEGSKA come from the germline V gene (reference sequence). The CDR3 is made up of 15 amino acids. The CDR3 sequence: CSARARLAGVDTQYF. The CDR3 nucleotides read TGCAGTGCTAGGGCAAGACTAGCGGGAGTAGATACGCAGTATTTT.

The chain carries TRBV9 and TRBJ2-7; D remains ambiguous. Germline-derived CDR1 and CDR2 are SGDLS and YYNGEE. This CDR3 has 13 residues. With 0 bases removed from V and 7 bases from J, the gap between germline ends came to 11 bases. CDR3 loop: CASSVATHQEQYF. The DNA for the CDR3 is TGTGCCAGCAGCGTAGCTACTCACCAGGAGCAGTACTTC. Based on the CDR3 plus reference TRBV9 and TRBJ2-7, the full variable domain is DSGVTQTPKHLITATGQRVTLRCSPRSGDLSVYWYQQSLDQGLQFLIQYYNGEERAKGNILERFSAQQFPDLHSELNLSSLELGDSALYFCASSVATHQEQYFGPGTRLTVT.

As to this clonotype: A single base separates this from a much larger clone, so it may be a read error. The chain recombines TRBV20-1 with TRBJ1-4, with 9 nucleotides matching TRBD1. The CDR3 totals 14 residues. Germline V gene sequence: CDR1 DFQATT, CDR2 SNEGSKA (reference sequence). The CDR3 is CSASPGTGNEELFF. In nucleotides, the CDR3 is TGCAGTGCTTCGCCAGGGACAGGGAATGAAGAACTGTTTTTT.

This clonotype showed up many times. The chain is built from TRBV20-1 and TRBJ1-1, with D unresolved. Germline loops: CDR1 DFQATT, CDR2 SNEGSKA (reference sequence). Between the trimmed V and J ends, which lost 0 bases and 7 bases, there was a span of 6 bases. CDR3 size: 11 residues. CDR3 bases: TGCAGTGCTAGAGAGGCGGGTGAAGCTTTCTTT. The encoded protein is CSAREAGEAFF.

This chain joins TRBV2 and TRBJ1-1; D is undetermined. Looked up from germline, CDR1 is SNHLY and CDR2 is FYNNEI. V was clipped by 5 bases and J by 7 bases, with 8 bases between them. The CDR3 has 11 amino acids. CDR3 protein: CASSILIEAFF. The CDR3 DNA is TGTGCCAGCAGTATACTTATTGAAGCTTTCTTT.

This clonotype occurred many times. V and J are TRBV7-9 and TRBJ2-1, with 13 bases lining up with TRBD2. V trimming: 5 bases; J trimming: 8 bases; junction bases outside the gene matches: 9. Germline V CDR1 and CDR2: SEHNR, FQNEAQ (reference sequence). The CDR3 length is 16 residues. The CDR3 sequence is CASSRGLAGVHDEQFF. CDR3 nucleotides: TGTGCCAGCAGCCGCGGACTAGCGGGAGTTCACGATGAGCAGTTCTTC.

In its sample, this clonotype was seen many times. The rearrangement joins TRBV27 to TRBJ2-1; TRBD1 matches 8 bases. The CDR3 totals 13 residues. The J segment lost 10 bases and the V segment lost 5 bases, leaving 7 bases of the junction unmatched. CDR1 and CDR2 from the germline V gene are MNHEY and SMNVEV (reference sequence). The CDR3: CASSLGQVNEQFF. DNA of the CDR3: TGTGCCAGCAGTCTGGGACAGGTGAACGAGCAGTTCTTC.